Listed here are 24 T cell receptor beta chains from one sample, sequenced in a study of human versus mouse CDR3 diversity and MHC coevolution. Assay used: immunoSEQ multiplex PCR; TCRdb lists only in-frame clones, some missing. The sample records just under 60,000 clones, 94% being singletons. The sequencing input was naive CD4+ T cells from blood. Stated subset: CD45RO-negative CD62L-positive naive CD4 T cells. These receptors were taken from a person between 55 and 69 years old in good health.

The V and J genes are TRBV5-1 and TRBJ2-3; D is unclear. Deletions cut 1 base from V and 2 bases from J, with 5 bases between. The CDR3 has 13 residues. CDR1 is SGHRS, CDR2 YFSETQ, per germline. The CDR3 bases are TGCGCCAGCAGCTTGCCTTCCACAGATACGCAGTATTTT. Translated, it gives CASSLPSTDTQYF.

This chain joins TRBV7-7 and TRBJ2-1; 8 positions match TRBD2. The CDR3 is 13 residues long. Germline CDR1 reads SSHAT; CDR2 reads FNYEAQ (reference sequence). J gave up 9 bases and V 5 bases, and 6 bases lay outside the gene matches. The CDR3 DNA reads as TGTGCCAGCAGCCCGGGGGGGGCGGGTGAGCAGTTCTTC. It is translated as CASSPGGAGEQFF.

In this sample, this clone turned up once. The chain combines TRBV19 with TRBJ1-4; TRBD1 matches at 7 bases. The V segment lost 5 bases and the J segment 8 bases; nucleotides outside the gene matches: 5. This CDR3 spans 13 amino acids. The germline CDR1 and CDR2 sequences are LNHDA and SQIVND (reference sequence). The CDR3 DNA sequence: TGTGCCAGTAGTGAGGGGGCGGGGGAAAAACTGTTTTTT. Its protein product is CASSEGAGEKLFF. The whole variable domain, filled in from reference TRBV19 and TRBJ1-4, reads DGGITQSPKYLFRKEGQNVTLSCEQNLNHDAMYWYRQDPGQGLRLIYYSQIVNDFQKGDIAEGYSVSREKKESFPLTVTSAQKNPTAFYLCASSEGAGEKLFFGSGTQLSVL.

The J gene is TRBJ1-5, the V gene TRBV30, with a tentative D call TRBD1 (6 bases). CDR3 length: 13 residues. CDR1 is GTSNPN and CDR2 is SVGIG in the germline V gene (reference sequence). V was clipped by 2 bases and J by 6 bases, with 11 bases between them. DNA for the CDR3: TGTGCCTGGAGTAACAGGGATTCTCAGCCCCAGCATTTT. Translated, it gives CAWSNRDSQPQHF.

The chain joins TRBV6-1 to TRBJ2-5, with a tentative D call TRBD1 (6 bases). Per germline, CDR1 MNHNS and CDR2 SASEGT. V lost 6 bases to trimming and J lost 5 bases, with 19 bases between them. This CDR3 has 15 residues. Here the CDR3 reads CASRKISGVGETQYF. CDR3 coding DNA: TGTGCCAGCAGGAAAATATCAGGGGTAGGGGAGACCCAGTACTTC.

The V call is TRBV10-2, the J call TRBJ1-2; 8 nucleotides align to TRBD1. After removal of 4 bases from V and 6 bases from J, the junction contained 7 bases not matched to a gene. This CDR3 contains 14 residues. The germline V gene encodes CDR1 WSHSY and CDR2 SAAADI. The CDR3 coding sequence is TGCGCCAGCAGTGGTGGGGAGACAGGGGATGGCTACACCTTC. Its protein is CASSGGETGDGYTF.

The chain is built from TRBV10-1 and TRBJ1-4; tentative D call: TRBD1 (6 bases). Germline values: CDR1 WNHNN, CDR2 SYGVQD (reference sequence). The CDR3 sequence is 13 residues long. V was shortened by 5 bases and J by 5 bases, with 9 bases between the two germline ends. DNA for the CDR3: TGCGCCAGCAGTCGGGACATAAATGAAAAACTGTTTTTT. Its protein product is CASSRDINEKLFF.

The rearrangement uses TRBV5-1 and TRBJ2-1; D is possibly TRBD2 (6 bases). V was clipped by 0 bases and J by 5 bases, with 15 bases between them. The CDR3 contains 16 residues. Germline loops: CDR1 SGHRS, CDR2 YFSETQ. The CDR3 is CASSLVSGAGNNEQFF. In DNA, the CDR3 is TGCGCCAGCAGCTTGGTTAGCGGAGCTGGGAACAATGAGCAGTTCTTC.

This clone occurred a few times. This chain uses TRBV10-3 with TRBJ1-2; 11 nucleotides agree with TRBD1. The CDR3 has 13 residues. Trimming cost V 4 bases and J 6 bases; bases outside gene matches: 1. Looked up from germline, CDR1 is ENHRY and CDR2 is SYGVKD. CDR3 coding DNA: TGTGCCATCAGTGTGGGACAGGGGGATGGCTACACCTTC. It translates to CAISVGQGDGYTF.

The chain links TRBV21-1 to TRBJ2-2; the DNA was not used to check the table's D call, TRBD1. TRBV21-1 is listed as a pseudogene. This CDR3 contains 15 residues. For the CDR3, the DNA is TGTGCCAGCAGCGCCTGGGACAGGCCCACCGGGGAGCTGTTTTTT. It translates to CASSAWDRPTGELFF.

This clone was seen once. CDR3 loop: CASRSDRGNEQFF. CDR3 nucleotides: TGTGCCAGCAGATCGGACAGGGGGAATGAGCAGTTCTTC. This chain connects TRBV11-2 to TRBJ2-1, with 10 bases fitting TRBD1. The germline V gene encodes CDR1 SGHAT and CDR2 FQNNGV. V lost 6 bases, J lost 7 bases, and 3 bases stayed unmatched. The CDR3 extends over 13 amino acids.

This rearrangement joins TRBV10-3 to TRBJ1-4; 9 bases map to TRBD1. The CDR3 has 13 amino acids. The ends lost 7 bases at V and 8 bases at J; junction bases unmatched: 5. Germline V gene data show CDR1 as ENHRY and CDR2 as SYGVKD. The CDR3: CAIKQGAGEKLFF. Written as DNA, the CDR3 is TGTGCCATCAAACAGGGGGCAGGAGAAAAACTGTTTTTT.

CDR3 amino acids: CASSATSGRAGYEQYF. In DNA, the CDR3 is TGTGCCAGCTCAGCAACTAGCGGGAGGGCCGGGTACGAGCAGTACTTC. This chain joins TRBV18 and TRBJ2-7; 13 nucleotides agree with TRBD2. The CDR3 has 16 residues. Trimming removed 5 bases from V and 4 bases from J; junction bases left unmatched: 8. CDR1 and CDR2 (germline): KGHSH, LQKENI.

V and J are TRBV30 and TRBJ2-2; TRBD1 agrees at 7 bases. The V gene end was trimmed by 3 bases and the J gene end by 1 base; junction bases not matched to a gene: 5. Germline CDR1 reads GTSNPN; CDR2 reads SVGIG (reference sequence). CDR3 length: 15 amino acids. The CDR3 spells CAWRARDRNTGELFF. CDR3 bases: TGTGCCTGGAGGGCCCGGGACAGGAACACCGGGGAGCTGTTTTTT.

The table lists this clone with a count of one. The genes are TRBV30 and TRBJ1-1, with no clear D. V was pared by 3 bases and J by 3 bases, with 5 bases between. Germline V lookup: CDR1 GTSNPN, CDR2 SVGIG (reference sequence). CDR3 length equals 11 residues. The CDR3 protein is CAWRAYTEAFF. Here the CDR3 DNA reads TGTGCCTGGAGGGCTTACACTGAAGCTTTCTTT.

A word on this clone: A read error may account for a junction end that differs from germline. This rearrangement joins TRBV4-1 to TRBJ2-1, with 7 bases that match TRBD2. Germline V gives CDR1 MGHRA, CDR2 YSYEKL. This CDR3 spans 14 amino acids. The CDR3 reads CASSQDAGAGVSIF. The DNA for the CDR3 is TGCGCCAGCAGCCAAGATGCGGGAGCGGGCGTCTCGATCTTC.

The CDR3 region has the DNA TGTGCCTGGGACAGGCACTACGAGCAGTACTTC. Translating it yields CAWDRHYEQYF. The chain joins TRBV30 to TRBJ2-7; D perhaps matches TRBD1 (6 bases). Germline V CDR1 and CDR2: GTSNPN, SVGIG (reference sequence). The CDR3 spans 11 residues. Deletions cut 5 bases from V and 3 bases from J, with 8 bases between. Filled out from reference TRBV30 and TRBJ2-7, the complete variable domain reads SQTIHQWPATLVQPVGSPLSLECTVEGTSNPNLYWYRQAAGRGLQLLFYSVGIGQISSEVPQNLSASRPQDRQFILSSKKLLLSDSGFYLCAWDRHYEQYFGPGTRLTVT.

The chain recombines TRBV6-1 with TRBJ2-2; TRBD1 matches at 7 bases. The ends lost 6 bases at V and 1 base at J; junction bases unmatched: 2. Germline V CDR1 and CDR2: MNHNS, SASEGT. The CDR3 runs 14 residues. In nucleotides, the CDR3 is TGTGCCAGCAGCGGACAGGTGAACACCGGGGAGCTGTTTTTT. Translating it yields CASSGQVNTGELFF.

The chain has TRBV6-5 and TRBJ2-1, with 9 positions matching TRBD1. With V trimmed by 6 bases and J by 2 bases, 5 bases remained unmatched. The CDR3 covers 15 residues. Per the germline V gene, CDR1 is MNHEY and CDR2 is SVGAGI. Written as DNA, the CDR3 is TGTGCCAGCAGACAAACAGGGGGCCCCTACAATGAGCAGTTCTTC. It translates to CASRQTGGPYNEQFF.

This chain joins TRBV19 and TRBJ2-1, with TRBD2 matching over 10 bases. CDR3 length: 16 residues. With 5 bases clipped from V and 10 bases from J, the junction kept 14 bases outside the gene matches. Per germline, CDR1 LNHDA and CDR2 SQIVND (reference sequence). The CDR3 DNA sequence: TGTGCCAGTAGTCAAACTAGCGGGACGGGATGGTTAGAGCAGTTCTTC. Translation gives CASSQTSGTGWLEQFF.

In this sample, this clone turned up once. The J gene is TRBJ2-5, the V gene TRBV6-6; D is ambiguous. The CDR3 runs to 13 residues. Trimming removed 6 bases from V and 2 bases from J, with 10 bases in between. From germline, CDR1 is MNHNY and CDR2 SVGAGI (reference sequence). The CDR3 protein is CASSLRTQETQYF. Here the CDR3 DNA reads TGTGCCAGCAGCCTACGAACTCAAGAGACCCAGTACTTC.

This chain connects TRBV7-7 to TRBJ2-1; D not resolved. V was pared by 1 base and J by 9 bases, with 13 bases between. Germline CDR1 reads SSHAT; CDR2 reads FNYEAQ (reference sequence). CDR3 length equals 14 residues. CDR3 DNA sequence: TGTGCCAGCAGCTTAGATCCCTCCTCAGGTGAGCAGTTCTTC. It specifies CASSLDPSSGEQFF.

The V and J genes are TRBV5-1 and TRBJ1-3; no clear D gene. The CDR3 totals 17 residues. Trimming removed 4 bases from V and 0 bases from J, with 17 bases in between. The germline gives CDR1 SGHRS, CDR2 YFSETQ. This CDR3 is CASSPGWERSSGNTIYF. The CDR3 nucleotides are TGCGCCAGCAGCCCGGGATGGGAACGGAGCTCTGGAAACACCATATATTTT.

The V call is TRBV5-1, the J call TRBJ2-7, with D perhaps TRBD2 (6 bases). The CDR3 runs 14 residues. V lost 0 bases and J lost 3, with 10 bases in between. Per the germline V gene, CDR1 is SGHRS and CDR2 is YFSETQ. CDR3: CASSLVPSVYEQYF. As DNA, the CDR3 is TGCGCCAGCAGCTTGGTGCCTAGCGTCTACGAGCAGTACTTC.